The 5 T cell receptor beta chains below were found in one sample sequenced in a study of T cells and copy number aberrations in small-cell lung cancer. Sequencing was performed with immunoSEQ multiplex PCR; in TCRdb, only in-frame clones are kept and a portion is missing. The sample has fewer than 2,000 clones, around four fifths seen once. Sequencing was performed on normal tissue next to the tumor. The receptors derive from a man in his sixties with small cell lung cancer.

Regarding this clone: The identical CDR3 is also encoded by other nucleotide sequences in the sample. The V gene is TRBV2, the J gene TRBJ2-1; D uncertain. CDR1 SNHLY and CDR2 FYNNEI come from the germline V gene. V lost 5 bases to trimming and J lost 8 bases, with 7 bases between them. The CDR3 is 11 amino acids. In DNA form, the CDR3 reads TGTGCCAGCAGTCAGTCGGATGAGCAGTTCTTC. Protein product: CASSQSDEQFF.

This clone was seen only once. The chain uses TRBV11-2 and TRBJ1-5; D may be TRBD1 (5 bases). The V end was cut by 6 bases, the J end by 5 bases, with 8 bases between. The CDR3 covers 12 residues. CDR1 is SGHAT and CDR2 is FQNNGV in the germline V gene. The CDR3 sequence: CASSGGDQPQHF. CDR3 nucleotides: TGTGCCAGCAGTGGGGGGGATCAGCCCCAGCATTTT.

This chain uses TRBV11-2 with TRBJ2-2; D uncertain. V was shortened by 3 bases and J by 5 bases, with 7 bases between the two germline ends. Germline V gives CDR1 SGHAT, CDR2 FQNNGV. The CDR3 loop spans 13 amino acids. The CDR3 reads CASSLVGTGELFF. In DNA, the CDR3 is TGTGCCAGCAGCTTGGTAGGAACCGGGGAGCTGTTTTTT. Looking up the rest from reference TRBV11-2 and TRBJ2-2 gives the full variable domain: EAGVAQSPRYKIIEKRQSVAFWCNPISGHATLYWYQQILGQGPKLLIQFQNNGVVDDSQLPKDRFSAERLKGVDSTLKIQPAKLEDSAVYLCASSLVGTGELFFGEGSRLTVL.

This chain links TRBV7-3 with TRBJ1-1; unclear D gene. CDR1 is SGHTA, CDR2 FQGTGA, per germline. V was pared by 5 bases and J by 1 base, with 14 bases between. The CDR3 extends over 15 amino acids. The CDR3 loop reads CASSPDGLPNTEAFF. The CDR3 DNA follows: TGTGCCAGCAGCCCCGACGGATTGCCGAACACTGAAGCTTTCTTT.

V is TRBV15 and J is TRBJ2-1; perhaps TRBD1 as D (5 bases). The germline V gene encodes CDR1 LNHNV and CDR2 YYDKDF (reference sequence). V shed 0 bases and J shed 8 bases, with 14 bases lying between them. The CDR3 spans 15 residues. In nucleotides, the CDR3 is TGTGCCACCAGCAGAGACAGGGTAGTCTCATATGAGCAGTTCTTC. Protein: CATSRDRVVSYEQFF.